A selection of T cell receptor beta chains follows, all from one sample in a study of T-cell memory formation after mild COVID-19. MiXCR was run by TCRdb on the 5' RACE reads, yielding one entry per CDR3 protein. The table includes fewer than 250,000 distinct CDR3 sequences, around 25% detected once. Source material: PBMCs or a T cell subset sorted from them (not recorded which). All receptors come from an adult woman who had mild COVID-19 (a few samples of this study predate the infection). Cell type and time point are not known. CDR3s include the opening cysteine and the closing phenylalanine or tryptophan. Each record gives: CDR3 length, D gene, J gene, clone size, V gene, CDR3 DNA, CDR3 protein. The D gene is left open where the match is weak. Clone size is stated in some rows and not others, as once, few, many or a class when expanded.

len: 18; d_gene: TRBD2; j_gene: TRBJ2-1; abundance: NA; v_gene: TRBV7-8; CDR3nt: TGTGCCAGCAGCACCCTCCCCGGGGGGGCCAGCTCCTACAATGAGCAGTTCTTC; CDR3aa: CASSTLPGGASSYNEQFF
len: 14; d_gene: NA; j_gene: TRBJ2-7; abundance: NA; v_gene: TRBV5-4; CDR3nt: TGTGCCAGCAGCTTGGTGGGGGAGCTCTACGAGCAGTACTTC; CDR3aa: CASSLVGELYEQYF
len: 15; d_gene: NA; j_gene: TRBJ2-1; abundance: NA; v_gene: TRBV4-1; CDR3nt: TGCGCCAGCAGCCGCATTGGGAGCCAGGGAAATGAGCAGTTCTTC; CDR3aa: CASSRIGSQGNEQFF
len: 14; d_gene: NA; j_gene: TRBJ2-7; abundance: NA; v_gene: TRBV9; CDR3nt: TGTGCCAGCAGCGTAGGGGGTAGCGGCTACGAGCAGTACTTC; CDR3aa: CASSVGGSGYEQYF
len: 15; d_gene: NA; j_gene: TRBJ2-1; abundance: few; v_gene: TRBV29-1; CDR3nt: TGCAGCGCTGGACTACAGGGGATGATGCACAATGAGCAGTTCTTC; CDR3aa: CSAGLQGMMHNEQFF
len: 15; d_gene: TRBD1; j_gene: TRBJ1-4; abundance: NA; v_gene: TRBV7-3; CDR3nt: TGTGCCAGCAGCAGGGACAGGGCCCTTAATGAAAAACTGTTTTTT; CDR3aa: CASSRDRALNEKLFF
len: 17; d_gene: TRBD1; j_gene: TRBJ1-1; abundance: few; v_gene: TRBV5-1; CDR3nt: TGCGCCAGCAGCTTGGAGGGGACAGGGGGAAGGGGCACTGAAGCTTTCTTT; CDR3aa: CASSLEGTGGRGTEAFF
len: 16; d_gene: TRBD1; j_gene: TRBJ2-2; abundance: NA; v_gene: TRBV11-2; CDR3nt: TGTGCCAGCAGCTTACGGACAGGGCCCAGCGGCGGGGAGCTGTTTTTT; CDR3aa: CASSLRTGPSGGELFF
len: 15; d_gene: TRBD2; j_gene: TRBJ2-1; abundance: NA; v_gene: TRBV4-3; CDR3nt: TGCGCCAGCAGCTCAACTAGCGAAAAATACAATGAGCAGTTCTTC; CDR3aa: CASSSTSEKYNEQFF
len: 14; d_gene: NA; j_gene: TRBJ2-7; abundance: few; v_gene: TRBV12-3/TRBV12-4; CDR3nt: TGTGCCAGCAGGCCGGGACGAAGCTCCTACGAGCAGTACTTC; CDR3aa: CASRPGRSSYEQYF
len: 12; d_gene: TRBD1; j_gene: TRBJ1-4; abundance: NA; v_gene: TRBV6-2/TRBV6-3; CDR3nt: TGTGCCAGCAGTACGACAGGGAGGAAACTGTTTTTT; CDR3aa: CASSTTGRKLFF
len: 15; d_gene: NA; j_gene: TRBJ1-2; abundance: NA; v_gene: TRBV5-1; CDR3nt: TGCGCCAGCAGCGCCAGGGGTGACAGTACGGGTGGCTACACCTTC; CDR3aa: CASSARGDSTGGYTF
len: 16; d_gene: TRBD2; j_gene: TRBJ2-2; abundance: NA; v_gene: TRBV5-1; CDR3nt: TGCGCCAGCAGCTTGTCCGCGGGGGTGAACACCGGGGAGCTGTTTTTT; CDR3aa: CASSLSAGVNTGELFF
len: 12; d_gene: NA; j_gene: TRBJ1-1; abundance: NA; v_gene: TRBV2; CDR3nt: TGTGCCAGCTCCCTTCTCGAGGTTGGGGCTTTCTTT; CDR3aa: CASSLLEVGAFF
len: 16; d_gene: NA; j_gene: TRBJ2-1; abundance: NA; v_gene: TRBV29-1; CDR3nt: TGCAGCGTTGAACCCCCCGGGACACTCACGTACAATGAGCAGTTCTTC; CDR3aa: CSVEPPGTLTYNEQFF